These T cell receptor beta chains were read from a single sample in a study of T cells in narcolepsy. Data came from immunoSEQ multiplex PCR; TCRdb stores just in-frame clones and leaves some out. The sample has some 30,000 clones, over 75% seen once; the top ten hold more than 0.75%. The sequencing input was memory (CD45RA-) CD4+ T cells from blood. The receptors here all came from a human donor in good health. CDR3s include the opening cysteine and the closing phenylalanine or tryptophan. D genes are given only for firm matches. The listing skips clone size in some rows; elsewhere it reads once, few, many or a size class.

v_gene: TRBV10-3
j_gene: TRBJ1-5
abundance: -
d_gene: -
CDR3aa: CAISSTIGNQPQHF
CDR3nt: TGTGCCATCAGTTCTACTATTGGCAATCAGCCCCAGCATTTT

v_gene: TRBV2
j_gene: TRBJ1-6
abundance: -
d_gene: TRBD1
CDR3aa: CARATGGDSPLHF
CDR3nt: TGTGCCAGAGCCACAGGGGGGGATTCACCCCTCCACTTT

v_gene: TRBV15
j_gene: TRBJ1-5
abundance: -
d_gene: -
CDR3aa: CATSTGQANQPQHF
CDR3nt: TGTGCCACCAGCACCGGACAAGCCAATCAGCCCCAGCATTTT

v_gene: TRBV5-6
j_gene: TRBJ2-6
abundance: once
d_gene: -
CDR3aa: CASSLASGANVLTF
CDR3nt: TGTGCCAGCAGCTTGGCCTCTGGGGCCAACGTCCTGACTTTC

v_gene: TRBV30
j_gene: TRBJ1-2
abundance: few
d_gene: -
CDR3aa: CAWSVPGPYGYTF
CDR3nt: TGTGCCTGGAGTGTACCAGGCCCATATGGCTACACCTTC

v_gene: TRBV30
j_gene: TRBJ2-2
abundance: -
d_gene: -
CDR3aa: CAWSYSGPTNTGELFF
CDR3nt: TGTGCCTGGAGTTATTCAGGTCCGACGAACACCGGGGAGCTGTTTTTT

v_gene: TRBV10-3
j_gene: TRBJ2-2
abundance: few
d_gene: -
CDR3aa: CAISSSHRQAPGELFF
CDR3nt: TGTGCCATCTCCTCATCCCACAGACAGGCCCCCGGGGAGCTGTTTTTT

v_gene: TRBV7-2
j_gene: TRBJ1-1
abundance: -
d_gene: -
CDR3aa: CASSLQPGFTEAFF
CDR3nt: TGTGCCAGCAGCTTACAGCCAGGGTTCACTGAAGCTTTCTTT

v_gene: TRBV19
j_gene: TRBJ2-3
abundance: -
d_gene: -
CDR3aa: CASSIDLMGGADTQYF
CDR3nt: TGTGCCAGTAGTATAGATCTTATGGGGGGTGCAGATACGCAGTATTTT

v_gene: TRBV11-2
j_gene: TRBJ2-2
abundance: -
d_gene: -
CDR3aa: CASSVEVTGKNTGELFF
CDR3nt: TGTGCCAGCAGTGTGGAGGTCACAGGGAAGAACACCGGGGAGCTGTTTTTT

v_gene: TRBV4-1
j_gene: TRBJ1-6
abundance: -
d_gene: -
CDR3aa: CASSQPPAVRHSPLHF
CDR3nt: TGCGCCAGCAGCCAACCTCCAGCTGTGAGACATTCACCCCTCCACTTT

v_gene: TRBV19
j_gene: TRBJ1-2
abundance: -
d_gene: TRBD1
CDR3aa: CASTPTGKYGYTF
CDR3nt: TGTGCCAGTACTCCGACAGGGAAATATGGCTACACCTTC

v_gene: TRBV20-1
j_gene: TRBJ2-1
abundance: -
d_gene: -
CDR3aa: CSARQNEQFF
CDR3nt: TGCAGTGCTAGACAGAATGAGCAGTTCTTC

v_gene: TRBV28
j_gene: TRBJ1-5
abundance: -
d_gene: -
CDR3aa: CASSRRLTGNQPQHF
CDR3nt: TGTGCCAGCAGCAGGCGGTTGACCGGCAATCAGCCCCAGCATTTT

v_gene: TRBV29-1
j_gene: TRBJ2-7
abundance: -
d_gene: -
CDR3aa: CSVVSAHEQYF
CDR3nt: TGCAGCGTTGTATCGGCCCACGAGCAGTACTTC

v_gene: TRBV6-6
j_gene: TRBJ2-5
abundance: -
d_gene: -
CDR3aa: CASTFGQKNPSQYF
CDR3nt: TGTGCCAGCACCTTCGGACAAAAAAATCCGTCCCAGTACTTC

v_gene: TRBV28
j_gene: TRBJ1-6
abundance: -
d_gene: -
CDR3aa: CASSSLGYNSPLHF
CDR3nt: TGTGCCAGCAGTTCCTTGGGCTATAATTCACCCCTCCACTTT

v_gene: TRBV16
j_gene: TRBJ2-7
abundance: -
d_gene: -
CDR3aa: CASSPTGALASHEQYF
CDR3nt: TGTGCCAGCAGCCCAACCGGGGCACTAGCTTCCCACGAGCAGTACTTC

v_gene: TRBV14
j_gene: TRBJ2-6
abundance: -
d_gene: -
CDR3aa: CASSLRTGLSANVLTF
CDR3nt: TGTGCCAGCAGCCTTCGAACAGGTTTAAGTGCCAACGTCCTGACTTTC

v_gene: TRBV2
j_gene: TRBJ2-1
abundance: once
d_gene: -
CDR3aa: CASSDLDFSYNEQFF
CDR3nt: TGTGCCAGCAGTGATCTCGACTTCTCCTACAATGAGCAGTTCTTC

v_gene: TRBV5-1
j_gene: TRBJ1-2
abundance: once
d_gene: -
CDR3aa: CASSFQGNYGYTF
CDR3nt: TGCGCCAGCAGCTTCCAGGGAAACTATGGCTACACCTTC

v_gene: TRBV9
j_gene: TRBJ2-3
abundance: -
d_gene: TRBD2
CDR3aa: CASSPRGGASGGASTDTQYF
CDR3nt: TGTGCCAGCAGCCCCCGGGGGGGGGCTAGCGGGGGGGCTAGCACAGATACGCAGTATTTT

v_gene: TRBV5-8
j_gene: TRBJ2-7
abundance: -
d_gene: -
CDR3aa: CASSLGYRGYEQYF
CDR3nt: TGTGCCAGCAGCCTAGGCTACCGGGGCTACGAGCAGTACTTC

v_gene: TRBV7-9
j_gene: TRBJ2-2
abundance: -
d_gene: -
CDR3aa: CASRLQGPGELFF
CDR3nt: TGTGCCAGCAGGCTACAGGGCCCCGGGGAGCTGTTTTTT

v_gene: TRBV19
j_gene: TRBJ2-7
abundance: once
d_gene: TRBD1
CDR3aa: CASSMDTGALYEQYF
CDR3nt: TGTGCCAGTAGTATGGATACAGGGGCTCTCTACGAGCAGTACTTC

v_gene: TRBV6-1
j_gene: TRBJ1-2
abundance: -
d_gene: -
CDR3aa: CASSGSTGRMPLGYTF
CDR3nt: TGTGCCAGCAGTGGATCAACGGGCAGGATGCCACTCGGCTACACCTTC

v_gene: TRBV19
j_gene: TRBJ1-2
abundance: -
d_gene: TRBD1
CDR3aa: CASSQDRVGYGYTF
CDR3nt: TGTGCCAGTAGCCAAGACAGGGTAGGCTATGGCTACACCTTC